A single T cell receptor beta chain is shown here with its context. The antigen remains unidentified. TCRdb reprocessed the reads via MiXCR and lists one record per CDR3 protein. Of around 65,000 distinct CDR3 sequences listed, approximately 50% are singletons. The sample belongs to a study of type 1 regulatory T cells. Study-wide context: An in vitro protocol generated T-allo10, a Tr1-enriched, alloantigen-specific CD4 T cell product. Study-wide results and limits: Tr1 cells had a more restricted TCR repertoire than non-Tr1 cells.

Germline assignment: CDR1 DFQATT and CDR2 SNEGSKA (reference sequence). V lost 0 bases to trimming and J lost 13 bases, with 9 bases between them. The CDR3 is 11 residues long. The specimen was cultured non-Tr1 T cells, either the whole culture or a sorted T cell fraction (not recorded which). This chain uses TRBV20-1 with TRBJ1-4; unclear D gene. This TCR derives from a human donor in good health. CDR3 sequence (DNA): TGCAGTGCTAGAGAGGAACGCACACTGTTTTTT. Its translation is CSAREERTLFF.